The clone carrying this TCR beta chain showed up just once. Antigen specificity is unknown. This sample was included in a study of cytomegalovirus exposure and HLA in healthy donors. The PCR made use of 60 Vbeta and 13 Jbeta primers. The data were produced by immunoSEQ multiplex PCR, yet TCRdb's version contains in-frame clones alone and is incomplete. The table records around 100,000 clones, roughly 82% of them present only once. The V and J ends lost 0 bases and 7 bases, in that order; junction bases with no gene match: 2. Germline V CDR1 and CDR2: SGHTA, FQGNSA. The CDR3 runs 15 residues. Study results and caveats: Follow-up analysis later connected one missense variant in DCLRE1C with trimming of TCR beta V- and J-genes.

The receptor comes from a man between 25 and 39 years old in good health and CMV-seropositive. This rearrangement joins TRBV7-2 to TRBJ1-6, with 8 bases lining up with TRBD1. The sample consisted of PBMCs. Here the CDR3 reads CASSLAGQENSPLHF. CDR3 nucleotide sequence: TGTGCCAGCAGCTTAGCGGGACAGGAGAATTCACCCCTCCACTTT.